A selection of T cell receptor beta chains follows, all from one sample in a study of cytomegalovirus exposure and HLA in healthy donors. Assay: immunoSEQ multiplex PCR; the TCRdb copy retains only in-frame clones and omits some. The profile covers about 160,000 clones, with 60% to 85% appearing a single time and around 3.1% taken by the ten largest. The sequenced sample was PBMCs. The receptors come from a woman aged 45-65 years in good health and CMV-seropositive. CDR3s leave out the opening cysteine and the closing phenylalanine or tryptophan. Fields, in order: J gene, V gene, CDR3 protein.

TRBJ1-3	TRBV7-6	ASSLGTGPGNTIY
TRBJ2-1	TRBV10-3	AITGGNEQF
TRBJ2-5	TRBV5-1	ASSLAGTGQGGETQY
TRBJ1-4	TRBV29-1	SAKGAEGGKLF
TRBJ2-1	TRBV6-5	ASSRLRSSYNEQF
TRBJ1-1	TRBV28	ASSSIEGRGLRAF
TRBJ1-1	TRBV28	ASSTQGKEAF
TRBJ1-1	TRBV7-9	SSSFTGLSEAF
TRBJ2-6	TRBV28	ASRGSVLTNVLT
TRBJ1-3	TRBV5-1	ASSPQSSGNTIY
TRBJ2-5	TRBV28	ASSAPGQGEGEQY
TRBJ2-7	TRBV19	ASTNQKQGRYEQY
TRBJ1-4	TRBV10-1	ASSEGGGNEKLF
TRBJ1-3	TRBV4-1	ASSQKQEPGNTIY
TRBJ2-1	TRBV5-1	ASSFGTGVMNEQF
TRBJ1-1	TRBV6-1	ASSLEESTEAF
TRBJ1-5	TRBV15	ATSRTGTGGLEPQH
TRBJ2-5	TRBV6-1	ASTMDRVQETQY
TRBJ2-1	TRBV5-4	ASSEGTGGYNEQF
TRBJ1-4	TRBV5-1	ASSLVAGGREKLF
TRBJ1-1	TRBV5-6	ASSSRFQGADTEAF
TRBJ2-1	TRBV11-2	ASSLVLAKGGEQF
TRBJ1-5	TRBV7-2	ASSLAVADQPQH
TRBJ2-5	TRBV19	ASSSSRGLAGKETQY
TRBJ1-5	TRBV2	ASSEAGTPH
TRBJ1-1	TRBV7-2	ASLETWTAPEAF
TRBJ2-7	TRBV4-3	ASSQAQGGAGGYEQY
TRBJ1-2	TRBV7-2	ASSLEVDSYT
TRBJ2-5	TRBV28	ASSPLAGRLETQY
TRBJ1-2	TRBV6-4	ASSEETGYGYT
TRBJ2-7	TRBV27	ASSLSNSYEQY
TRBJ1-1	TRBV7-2	ASSLDGGNTEAF
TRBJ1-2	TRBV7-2	ALKLGSSYGYT
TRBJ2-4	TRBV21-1	ASRTQTSAIDIQY
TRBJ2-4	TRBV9	ASRGDEDSQY
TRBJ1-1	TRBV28	ASSPPPGTEAF
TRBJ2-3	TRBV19	ASSIVPAWSPYTDTQY
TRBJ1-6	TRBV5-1	ASSFTGAAGNSPLH
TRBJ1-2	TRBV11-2	ASSSHRRGGGYYGYT
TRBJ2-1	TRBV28	ASSPPRGTGYNEQF
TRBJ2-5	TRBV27	ASSPGVGRQETQY
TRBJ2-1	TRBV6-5	ASSLAESSYNEQF
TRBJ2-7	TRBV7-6	ASSDGLAGGYGSEQY
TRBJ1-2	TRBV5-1	ASSWGQANYGYT
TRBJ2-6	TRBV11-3	ASSLANFGTLFSGANVLT
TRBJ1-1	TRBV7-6	ASSPTGGGTEAF
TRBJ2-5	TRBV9	ASSVGSEETQY
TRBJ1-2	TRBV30	AWSEPGRYGYT
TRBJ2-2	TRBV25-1	ASSGTSGRRGTGELF
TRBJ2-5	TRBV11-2	ASTTYLAGEPRTQY
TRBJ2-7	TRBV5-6	ASSLVGRGSYEQY
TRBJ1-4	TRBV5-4	ASSLGQGAGKLF
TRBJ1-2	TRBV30	AWSGTGLYT
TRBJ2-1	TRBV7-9	ASSPTGRLSYNEQF